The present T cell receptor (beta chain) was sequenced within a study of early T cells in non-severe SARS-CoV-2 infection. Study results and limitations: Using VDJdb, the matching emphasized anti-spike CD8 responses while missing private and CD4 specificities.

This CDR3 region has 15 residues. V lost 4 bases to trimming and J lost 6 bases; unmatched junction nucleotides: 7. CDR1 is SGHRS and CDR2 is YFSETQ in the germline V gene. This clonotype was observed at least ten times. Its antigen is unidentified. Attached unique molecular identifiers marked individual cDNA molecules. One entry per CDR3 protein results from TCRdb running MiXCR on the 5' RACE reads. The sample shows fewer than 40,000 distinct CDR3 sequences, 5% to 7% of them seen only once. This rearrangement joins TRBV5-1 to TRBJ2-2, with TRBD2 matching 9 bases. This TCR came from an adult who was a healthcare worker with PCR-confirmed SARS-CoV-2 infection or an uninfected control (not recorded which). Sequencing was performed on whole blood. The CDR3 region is CASSAVSGSSGELFF. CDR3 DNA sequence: TGCGCCAGCAGCGCGGTTAGCGGGAGTTCCGGGGAGCTGTTTTTT.